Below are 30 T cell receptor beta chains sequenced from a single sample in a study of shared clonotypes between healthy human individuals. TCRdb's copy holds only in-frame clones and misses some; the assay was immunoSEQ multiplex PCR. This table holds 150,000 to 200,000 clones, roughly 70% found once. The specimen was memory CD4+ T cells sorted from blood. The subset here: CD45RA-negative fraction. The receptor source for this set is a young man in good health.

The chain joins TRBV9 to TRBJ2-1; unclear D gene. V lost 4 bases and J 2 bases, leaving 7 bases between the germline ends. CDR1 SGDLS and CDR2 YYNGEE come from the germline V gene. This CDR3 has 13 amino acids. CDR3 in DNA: TGTGCCAGCAGCTCAAGGACCTACAATGAGCAGTTCTTC. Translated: CASSSRTYNEQFF.

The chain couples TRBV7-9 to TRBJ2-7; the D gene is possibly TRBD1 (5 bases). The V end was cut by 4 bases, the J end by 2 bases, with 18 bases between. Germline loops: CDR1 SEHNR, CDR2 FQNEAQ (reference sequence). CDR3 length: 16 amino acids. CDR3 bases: TGTGCCAGCAGCTCATTCAGGGTAACATCCCCCTACGAGCAGTACTTC. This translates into CASSSFRVTSPYEQYF.

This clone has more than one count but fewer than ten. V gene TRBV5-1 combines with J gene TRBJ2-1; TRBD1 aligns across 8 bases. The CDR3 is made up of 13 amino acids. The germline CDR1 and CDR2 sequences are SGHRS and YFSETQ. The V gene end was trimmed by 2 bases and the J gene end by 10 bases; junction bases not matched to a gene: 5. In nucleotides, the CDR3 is TGCGCCAGCAGCTTCGACAGGGGCAGGGAGCAGTTCTTC. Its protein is CASSFDRGREQFF.

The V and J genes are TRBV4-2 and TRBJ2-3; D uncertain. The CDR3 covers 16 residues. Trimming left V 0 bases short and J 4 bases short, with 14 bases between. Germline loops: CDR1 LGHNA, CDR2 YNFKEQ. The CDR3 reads CASSQEFGTRPDTQYF. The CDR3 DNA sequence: TGTGCCAGCAGCCAAGAATTCGGCACCCGGCCAGATACGCAGTATTTT.

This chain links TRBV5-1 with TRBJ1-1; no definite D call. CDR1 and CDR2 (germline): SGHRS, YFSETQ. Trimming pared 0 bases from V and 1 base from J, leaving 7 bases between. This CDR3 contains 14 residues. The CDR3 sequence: CASSLDWSNTEAFF. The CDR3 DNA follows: TGCGCCAGCAGCTTGGATTGGTCGAACACTGAAGCTTTCTTT.

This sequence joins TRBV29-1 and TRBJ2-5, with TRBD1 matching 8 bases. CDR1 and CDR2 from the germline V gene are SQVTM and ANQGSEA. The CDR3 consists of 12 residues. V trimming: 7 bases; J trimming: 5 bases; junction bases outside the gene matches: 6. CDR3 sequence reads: CSGLQGDETQYF. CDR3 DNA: TGCAGCGGCTTACAGGGGGACGAGACCCAGTACTTC.

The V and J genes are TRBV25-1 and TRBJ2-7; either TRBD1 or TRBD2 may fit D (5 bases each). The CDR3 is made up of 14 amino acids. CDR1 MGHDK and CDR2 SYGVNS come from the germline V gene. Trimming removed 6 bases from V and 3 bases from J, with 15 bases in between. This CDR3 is CASSISGTVYEQYF. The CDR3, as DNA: TGTGCCAGCAGCATCTCCGGGACCGTCTACGAGCAGTACTTC.

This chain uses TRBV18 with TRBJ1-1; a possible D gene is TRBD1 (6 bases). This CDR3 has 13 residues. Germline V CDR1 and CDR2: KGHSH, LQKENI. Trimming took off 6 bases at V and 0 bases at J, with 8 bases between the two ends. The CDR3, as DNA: TGTGCCAGCTCCGCAGGGGTGAACACTGAAGCTTTCTTT. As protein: CASSAGVNTEAFF.

The CDR3 loop is CASSLAGGQGAYEQFF. The CDR3 DNA follows: TGTGCCAGCAGCTTAGCGGGGGGACAGGGGGCCTATGAGCAGTTCTTC. The rearrangement uses TRBV11-3 and TRBJ2-1; TRBD1 agrees at 12 bases. The CDR3 covers 16 residues. CDR1 and CDR2 from the germline V gene are SGHNT and YENEEA. Unmatched junction bases numbered 6, after V lost 1 base and J lost 8 bases.

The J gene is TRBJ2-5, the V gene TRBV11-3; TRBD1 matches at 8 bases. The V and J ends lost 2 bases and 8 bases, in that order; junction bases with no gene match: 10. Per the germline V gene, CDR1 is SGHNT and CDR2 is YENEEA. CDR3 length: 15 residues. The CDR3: CASSLIFGQGITQYF. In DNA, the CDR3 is TGTGCCAGCAGCTTAATATTCGGACAGGGTATAACCCAGTACTTC.

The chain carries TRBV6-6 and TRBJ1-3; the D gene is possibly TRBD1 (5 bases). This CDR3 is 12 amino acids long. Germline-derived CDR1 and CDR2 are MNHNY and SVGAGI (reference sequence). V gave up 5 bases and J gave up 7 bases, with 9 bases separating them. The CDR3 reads CASSGTANTIYF. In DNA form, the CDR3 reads TGTGCCAGCAGTGGGACCGCGAACACCATATATTTT.

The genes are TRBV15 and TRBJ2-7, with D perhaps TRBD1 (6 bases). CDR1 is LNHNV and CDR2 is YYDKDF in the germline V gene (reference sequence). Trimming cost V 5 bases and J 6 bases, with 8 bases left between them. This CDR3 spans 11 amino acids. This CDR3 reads CATSRGGEQYF. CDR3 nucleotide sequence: TGTGCCACCAGCCGAGGGGGCGAGCAGTACTTC.

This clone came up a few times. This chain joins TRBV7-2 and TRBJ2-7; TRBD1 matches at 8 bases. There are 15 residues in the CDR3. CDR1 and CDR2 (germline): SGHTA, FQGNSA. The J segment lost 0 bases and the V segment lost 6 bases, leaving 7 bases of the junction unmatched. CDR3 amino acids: CASRSTGQVSYEQYF. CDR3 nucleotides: TGTGCCAGCAGATCGACGGGACAGGTCTCCTACGAGCAGTACTTC. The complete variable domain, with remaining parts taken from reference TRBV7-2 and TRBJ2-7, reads GAGVSQSPSNKVTEKGKDVELRCDPISGHTALYWYRQSLGQGLEFLIYFQGNSAPDKSGLPSDRFSAERTGGSVSTLTIQRTQQEDSAVYLCASRSTGQVSYEQYFGPGTRLTVT.

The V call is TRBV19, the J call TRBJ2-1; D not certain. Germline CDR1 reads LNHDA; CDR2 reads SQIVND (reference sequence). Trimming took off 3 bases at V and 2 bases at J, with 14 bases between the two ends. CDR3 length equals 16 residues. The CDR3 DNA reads TGTGCCAGTAGTATGGCTTCTGGGTTCGCCTACAATGAGCAGTTCTTC. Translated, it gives CASSMASGFAYNEQFF.

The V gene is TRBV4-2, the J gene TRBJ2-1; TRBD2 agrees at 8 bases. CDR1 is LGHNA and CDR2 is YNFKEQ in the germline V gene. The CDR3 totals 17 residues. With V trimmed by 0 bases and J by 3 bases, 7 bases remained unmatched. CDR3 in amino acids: CASSQDGSGSDYNEQFF. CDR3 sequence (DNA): TGTGCCAGCAGCCAAGATGGGAGCGGGAGTGACTACAATGAGCAGTTCTTC.

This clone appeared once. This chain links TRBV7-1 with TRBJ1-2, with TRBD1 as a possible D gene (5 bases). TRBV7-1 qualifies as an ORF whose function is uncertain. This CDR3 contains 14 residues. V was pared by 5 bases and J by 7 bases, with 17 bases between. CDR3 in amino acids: CASSPKVGTAGYTF. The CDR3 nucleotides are TGTGCCAGCAGCCCAAAGGTCGGGACGGCTGGCTACACCTTC.

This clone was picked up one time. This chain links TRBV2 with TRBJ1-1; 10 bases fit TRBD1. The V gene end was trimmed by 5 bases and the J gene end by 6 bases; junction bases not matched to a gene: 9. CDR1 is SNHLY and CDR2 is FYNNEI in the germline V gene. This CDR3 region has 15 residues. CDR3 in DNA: TGTGCCAGCAGTCAAAGACAGGGGGCCGGAGCTGAAGCTTTCTTT. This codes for CASSQRQGAGAEAFF. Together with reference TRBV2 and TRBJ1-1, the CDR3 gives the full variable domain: EPEVTQTPSHQVTQMGQEVILRCVPISNHLYFYWYRQILGQKVEFLVSFYNNEISEKSEIFDDQFSVERPDGSNFTLKIRSTKLEDSAMYFCASSQRQGAGAEAFFGQGTRLTVV.

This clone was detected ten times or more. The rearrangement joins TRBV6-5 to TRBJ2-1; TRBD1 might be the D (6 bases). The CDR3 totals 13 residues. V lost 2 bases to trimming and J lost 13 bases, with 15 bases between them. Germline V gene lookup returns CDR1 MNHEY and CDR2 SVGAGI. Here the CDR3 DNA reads TGTGCCAGCAGTTACGCCTCCAGGGGACATCAGTTCTTC. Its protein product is CASSYASRGHQFF.

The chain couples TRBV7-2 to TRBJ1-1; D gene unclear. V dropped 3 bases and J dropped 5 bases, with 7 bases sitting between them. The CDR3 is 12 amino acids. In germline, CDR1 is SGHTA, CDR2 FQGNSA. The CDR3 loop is CASSLGWTEAFF. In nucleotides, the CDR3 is TGTGCCAGCAGCTTGGGGTGGACTGAAGCTTTCTTT.

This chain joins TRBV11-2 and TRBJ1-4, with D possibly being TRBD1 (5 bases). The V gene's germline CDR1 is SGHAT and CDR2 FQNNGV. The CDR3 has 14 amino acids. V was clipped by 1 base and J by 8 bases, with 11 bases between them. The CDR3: CASSLGREGEKLFF. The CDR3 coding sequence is TGTGCCAGCAGCTTAGGCAGGGAAGGAGAAAAACTGTTTTTT.

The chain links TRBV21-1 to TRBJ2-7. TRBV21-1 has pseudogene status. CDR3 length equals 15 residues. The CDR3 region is CASRKDSGASNEQYF. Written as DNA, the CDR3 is TGTGCCAGCCGAAAAGACTCCGGGGCAAGCAACGAGCAGTACTTC.

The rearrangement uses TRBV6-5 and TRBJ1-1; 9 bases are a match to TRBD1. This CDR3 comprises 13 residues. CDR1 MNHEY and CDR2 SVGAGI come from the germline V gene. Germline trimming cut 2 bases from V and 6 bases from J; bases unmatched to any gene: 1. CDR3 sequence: CASSYGTGPEAFF. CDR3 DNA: TGTGCCAGCAGTTACGGGACAGGGCCTGAAGCTTTCTTT.

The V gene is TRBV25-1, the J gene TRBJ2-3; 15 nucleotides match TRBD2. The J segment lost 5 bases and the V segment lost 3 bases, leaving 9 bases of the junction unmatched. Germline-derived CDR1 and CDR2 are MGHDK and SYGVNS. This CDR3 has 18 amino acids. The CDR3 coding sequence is TGTGCCAGCAGTGAGTCGGGACTAGCGGGAGGACAAAGAGATACGCAGTATTTT. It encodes CASSESGLAGGQRDTQYF.

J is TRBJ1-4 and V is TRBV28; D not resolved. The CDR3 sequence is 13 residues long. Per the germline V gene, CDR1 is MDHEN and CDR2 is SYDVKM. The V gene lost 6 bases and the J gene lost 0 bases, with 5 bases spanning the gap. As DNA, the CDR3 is TGTGCCAGCAGAGTTGCAACTAATGAAAAACTGTTTTTT. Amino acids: CASRVATNEKLFF.

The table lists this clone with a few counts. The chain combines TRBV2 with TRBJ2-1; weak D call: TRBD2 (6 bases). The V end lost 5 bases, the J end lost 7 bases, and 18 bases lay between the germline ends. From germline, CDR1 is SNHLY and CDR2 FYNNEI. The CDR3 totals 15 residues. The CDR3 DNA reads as TGTGCCAGCAGTTCAGCAGCGGGTTTTGGGAATGAGCAGTTCTTC. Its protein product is CASSSAAGFGNEQFF.

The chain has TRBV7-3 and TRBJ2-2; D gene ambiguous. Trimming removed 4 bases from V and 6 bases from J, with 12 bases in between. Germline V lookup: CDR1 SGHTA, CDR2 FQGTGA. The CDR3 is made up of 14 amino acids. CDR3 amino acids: CASSSTLNAGELFF. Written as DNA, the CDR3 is TGTGCCAGCAGCTCGACTCTAAACGCCGGGGAGCTGTTTTTT.

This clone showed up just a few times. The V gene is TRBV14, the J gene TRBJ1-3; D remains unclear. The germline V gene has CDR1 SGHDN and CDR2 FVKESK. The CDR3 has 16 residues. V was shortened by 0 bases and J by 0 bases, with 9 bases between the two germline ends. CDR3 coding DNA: TGTGCCAGCAGCCAAGATCGGGTTTTCTCTGGAAACACCATATATTTT. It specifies CASSQDRVFSGNTIYF.

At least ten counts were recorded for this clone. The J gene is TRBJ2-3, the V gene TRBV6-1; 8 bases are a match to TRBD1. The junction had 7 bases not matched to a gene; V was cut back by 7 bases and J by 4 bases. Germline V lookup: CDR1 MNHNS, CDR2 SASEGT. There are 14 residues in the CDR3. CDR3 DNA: TGTGCCAGCACCTTGGACAGGGTATCAGATACGCAGTATTTT. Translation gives CASTLDRVSDTQYF.

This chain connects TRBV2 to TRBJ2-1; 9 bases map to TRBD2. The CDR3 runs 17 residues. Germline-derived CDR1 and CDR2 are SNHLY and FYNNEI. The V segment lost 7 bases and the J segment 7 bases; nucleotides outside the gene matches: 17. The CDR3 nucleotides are TGTGCCAGCACAACACCCGGGACTAGCAGTTTTAGGAATGAGCAGTTCTTC. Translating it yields CASTTPGTSSFRNEQFF. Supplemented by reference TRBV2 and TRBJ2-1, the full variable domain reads EPEVTQTPSHQVTQMGQEVILRCVPISNHLYFYWYRQILGQKVEFLVSFYNNEISEKSEIFDDQFSVERPDGSNFTLKIRSTKLEDSAMYFCASTTPGTSSFRNEQFFGPGTRLTVL.

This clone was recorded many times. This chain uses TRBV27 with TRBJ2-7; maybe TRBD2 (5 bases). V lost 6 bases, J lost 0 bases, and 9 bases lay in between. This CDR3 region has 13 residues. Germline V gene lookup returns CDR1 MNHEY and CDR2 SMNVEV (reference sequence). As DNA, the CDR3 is TGTGCCAGCAGCTCGGGGTTCTCCTACGAGCAGTACTTC. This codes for CASSSGFSYEQYF.